The clone carrying this TCR beta chain was counted between two and nine times. Its cognate antigen is unknown. In germline, CDR1 is SGHRS, CDR2 YFSETQ. Unmatched junction bases numbered 5, after V lost 3 bases and J lost 9 bases. CDR3 length: 13 amino acids. The entry originates in a study of response to subunit inactivated influenza vaccine. Study-level findings and limits: With each seasonal influenza vaccination, the authors suggested, few new T cells are recruited.

TCRdb analysed the RT-PCR reads with MiXCR anew, one entry per CDR3 protein. The sample shows about 520,000 distinct CDR3 sequences, approximately 7.3% of them seen only once. The V and J genes are TRBV5-1 and TRBJ2-1; TRBD2 matches 8 bases. The clonotype was recovered from a man aged 50 to 69 who received an inactivated influenza vaccine. This specimen consisted of PBMCs from blood, obtained about 23 months after vaccination. In DNA, the CDR3 is TGCGCCAGCAGCTCCGGGACTAGGGTTGAGCAGTTCTTC. This sequence encodes CASSSGTRVEQFF.